This T cell receptor (beta chain) came from a study of shared clonotypes between healthy human individuals. Study overall: Used for every donor were three CD4 naive, three CD4 memory, two CD8 naive and one CD8 memory plate. Broader study findings: Non-shared clonotypes were found to have lower generation probabilities than the clonotypes that were shared by all four of the sorted-subset donors.

The table lists this clone with a count of one. What it recognizes is unknown. The protocol was immunoSEQ multiplex PCR, while the TCRdb copy is restricted to in-frame clones and leaves out a portion. The sample has about 2.3 million clones, approximately 93% seen once. The germline V gene has CDR1 SGHTA and CDR2 FQGTGA. The CDR3 length is 15 residues. V was pared by 3 bases and J by 2 bases, with 0 bases of the junction left unmatched. The CD4+ fraction was divided into a CD45RA+ naive subset and a CD45RA-negative memory subset. This receptor was obtained from a man in his late teens or twenties in good health. Some clones in this sample may be carry-over from other donors' samples. This chain links TRBV7-3 with TRBJ2-6, with TRBD1 identical over 8 bases. The sequenced material came from naive CD4+ T cells from PBMCs. Subset: CD45RA+ positively selected. CDR3 residues: CASSLDRAGANVLTF. The CDR3 coding sequence is TGTGCCAGCAGCTTGGACAGGGCTGGGGCCAACGTCCTGACTTTC.